This TCR beta chain appears in the sequencing data of a study of blood T cell repertoires in COVID-19. Study as a whole: The United States, Italy and Spain provided the acute and convalescent COVID-19 samples. T cells, B-cell-depleted T cells, or PBMCs supplied cDNA or gDNA.

V was trimmed by 2 bases and J by 2 bases, leaving 21 bases between them. CDR1 and CDR2 from the germline V gene are SGHTA and FQGTGA. This CDR3 contains 18 residues. TCRdb's table, derived via immunoSEQ multiplex PCR, lists solely in-frame clones and lacks some. Of 110,000 to 150,000 clones detected, 79% appear once; the ten largest clones hold 3% to 4.5%. This receptor was taken from a man between 60 and 75 years old with acute or convalescent COVID-19. The sequencing sample was made of peripheral blood. V usage is TRBV7-3 and J usage is TRBJ1-1; maybe TRBD1 (5 bases). CDR3 nucleotide sequence: TGTGCCAGCAGCTTACGAAGCGTTTCAGCAGGGCTTAACACTGAAGCTTTCTTT. It is translated as CASSLRSVSAGLNTEAFF.